The rows below give T cell receptor beta chains drawn from one sample of a study of immune characterization of retroperitoneal liposarcoma. TCRdb ran MiXCR on the PCR reads and lists one entry per CDR3 protein. The sample shows 3,700 or so distinct CDR3 sequences, about 31% of them seen only once. Specimen: blood. The receptor source for this set is a female donor with retroperitoneal liposarcoma. CDR3s include the opening cysteine and the closing phenylalanine or tryptophan. Where a row states a size, it is once, few, many or the class of an expanded clone; other rows omit it.

>TRBV6-1|medium-sized|TRBJ2-3
CASSDGTPANTQYF
>TRBV10-1|few|TRBJ2-1
CASSDPADEQFF
>TRBV5-1|.|TRBJ2-1
CASSIGGLAAQEQFF
>TRBV6-8|.|TRBJ2-5
CASSATGPQETQYF
>TRBV6-1|.|TRBJ2-7
CASSEYRSSYEQYF
>TRBV5-1|.|TRBJ2-1
CASSLAWGNEQFF
>TRBV27|few|TRBJ1-5
CASRPGHLSPVDQPQHF
>TRBV27|medium-sized|TRBJ2-1
CASSLNGGAGTVYNEQFF
>TRBV6-5|.|TRBJ1-6
CASSYSESSYNSPLHF
>TRBV6-1|medium-sized|.
CASSYALDRYEQYF
>TRBV27|large|TRBJ2-7
CASSSTWPGQDFYEQYF
>TRBV27|large|TRBJ2-1
CASSRYNEQFF
>TRBV6-5|.|TRBJ2-5
CASSYSPGSETQYF
>TRBV6-1|large|TRBJ2-1
CASSEGLAGLEQFF
>TRBV6-8|.|TRBJ2-5
CASSYSAQETQYF
>TRBV4-1|.|TRBJ1-4
CASSLQDAGNEKLFF
>TRBV7-2|large|.
CASSLGPPSGRAEETQFF
>TRBV19|.|TRBJ2-3
CASSPTGSTDTQYF
>TRBV7-4|.|.
CASSARGRGNEQFF
>TRBV6-1|once|TRBJ1-6
CASTTVGQRYNSPLHF
>TRBV7-2|.|TRBJ2-1
CASSLGPKPYNEQFF
>TRBV6-1|medium-sized|TRBJ2-1
CASRNPGLHNEEFF
>TRBV7-2|few|TRBJ2-1
CASSWDRGQYEQFF
>TRBV7-8|few|TRBJ2-5
CASSLYPEQGEETQYF
>TRBV6-5|.|TRBJ1-1
CASSYDQVTEAFF
>TRBV25-1|.|TRBJ1-3
CASSEESSGNTIYF
>TRBV4-3|.|.
CASSQDQGNPYEQYF
>TRBV6-1|few|TRBJ2-1
CASSRLAGNNEQFF
>TRBV27|.|TRBJ2-1
CASSPRLDYNEQFF
>TRBV20-1|.|TRBJ2-3
CSAMGLAGLDTQYF
>TRBV11-1|.|TRBJ2-1
CASSTGTSGINEQFF
>TRBV6-5|.|TRBJ1-6
CASSYQTLGGRGHNSPLHF
>TRBV27|.|TRBJ2-1
CASSKRTGGYYNEQFF
>TRBV6-1|medium-sized|TRBJ2-1
CASGSRLAPYNEQFF
>TRBV11-3|medium-sized|TRBJ2-3
CASSLMGFADTQYF
>TRBV11-3|.|.
CASSPGAGEGTFSYEQFF
>TRBV7-2|few|.
CASSLNQETQYF
>TRBV7-2|few|TRBJ2-3
CASSLGVGGGVTDTQYF
>TRBV6-1|.|.
CASSEEYGTYEQYF
>TRBV28|.|.
CASIWGAGSNEQFF
>TRBV6-5|few|TRBJ2-1
CASSGTRGPYEQFF
>TRBV4-1|few|.
CASSQELEYQETQYF
>TRBV10-1|medium-sized|TRBJ1-1
CASSESLNTEAFF
>TRBV6-1|few|.
CASSERVAGNEQYF
>TRBV27|.|TRBJ1-2
CASRSRVNYGYTF